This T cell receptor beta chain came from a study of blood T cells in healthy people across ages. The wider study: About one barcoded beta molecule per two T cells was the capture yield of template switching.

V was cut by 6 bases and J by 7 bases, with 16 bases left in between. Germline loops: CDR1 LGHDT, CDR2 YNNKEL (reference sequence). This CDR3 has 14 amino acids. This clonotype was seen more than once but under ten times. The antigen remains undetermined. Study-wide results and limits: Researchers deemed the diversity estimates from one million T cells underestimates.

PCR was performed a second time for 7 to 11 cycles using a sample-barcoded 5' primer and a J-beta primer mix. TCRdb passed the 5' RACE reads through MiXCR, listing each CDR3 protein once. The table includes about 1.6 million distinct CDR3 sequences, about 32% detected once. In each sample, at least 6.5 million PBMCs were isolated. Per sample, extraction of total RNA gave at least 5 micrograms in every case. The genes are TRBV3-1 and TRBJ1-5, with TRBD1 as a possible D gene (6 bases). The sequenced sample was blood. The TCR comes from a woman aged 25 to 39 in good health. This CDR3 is CASRRQAPRQPQHF. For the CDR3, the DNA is TGTGCCAGCAGGAGACAGGCCCCGAGGCAGCCCCAGCATTTT.